The 4 T cell receptor beta chains below all came from one sample that was sequenced in a study of blood T cell repertoires in COVID-19. Assay: immunoSEQ multiplex PCR; the TCRdb copy retains only in-frame clones and omits some. The data show roughly 300,000 clones, with roughly 90% seen just once and about 9.8% held by the top ten. The specimen was peripheral blood. The receptor set was obtained from a man aged 18-30 years with active or convalescent COVID-19.

As concerns this clone: This CDR3 is also generated by other DNA sequences in the sample. The V and J genes are TRBV24-1 and TRBJ1-2; no reliable D call. V lost 4 bases and J 2 bases, leaving 10 bases between the germline ends. The length of the CDR3 is 14 residues. Germline V CDR1 and CDR2: KGHDR, SFDVKD. This CDR3 is CATSDPTTNYGYTF. CDR3 bases: TGTGCCACCAGTGACCCGACAACCAACTATGGCTACACCTTC.

The gene calls are TRBV6-1 and TRBJ1-4, with a weak D call TRBD1 (6 bases). The CDR3 covers 15 residues. Trimming removed 2 bases from V and 4 bases from J, with 11 bases in between. Per germline, CDR1 MNHNS and CDR2 SASEGT. CDR3 loop: CASSETTGNNEKLFF. The CDR3 region has the DNA TGTGCCAGCAGTGAAACTACAGGGAATAATGAAAAACTGTTTTTT.

This chain joins TRBV19 and TRBJ1-1; 7 bases map to TRBD1. Per the germline V gene, CDR1 is LNHDA and CDR2 is SQIVND (reference sequence). The CDR3 totals 13 residues. Trimming cost V 1 base and J 5 bases; bases outside gene matches: 1. CDR3 amino acids: CASSIGQGTEAFF. The CDR3 DNA sequence: TGTGCCAGTAGTATAGGACAGGGAACTGAAGCTTTCTTT.

The chain recombines TRBV6-5 with TRBJ1-4; D gene unclear. Germline V lookup: CDR1 MNHEY, CDR2 SVGAGI. Trimming took off 0 bases at V and 7 bases at J, with 15 bases between the two ends. The CDR3 loop spans 16 amino acids. The CDR3 bases are TGTGCCAGCAGTTACTCGATGTGGAGGGTGGCTGAAAAACTGTTTTTT. Translating gives CASSYSMWRVAEKLFF.